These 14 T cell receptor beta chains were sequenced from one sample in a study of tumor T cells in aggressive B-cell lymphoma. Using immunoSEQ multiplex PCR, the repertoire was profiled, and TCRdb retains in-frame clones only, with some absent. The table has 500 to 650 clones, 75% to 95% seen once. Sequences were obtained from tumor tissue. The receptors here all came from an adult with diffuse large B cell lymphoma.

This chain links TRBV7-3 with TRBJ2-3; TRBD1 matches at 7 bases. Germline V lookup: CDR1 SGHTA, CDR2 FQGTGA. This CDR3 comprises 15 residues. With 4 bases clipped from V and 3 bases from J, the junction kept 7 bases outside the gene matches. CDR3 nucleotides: TGTGCCAGCAGCTCGACAGGGTGGGAGACAGATACGCAGTATTTT. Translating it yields CASSSTGWETDTQYF.

In DNA, the CDR3 is TGCGCCAGCAGCTTGCAGAGCGGGAGCACAGATACGCAGTATTTT. It encodes CASSLQSGSTDTQYF. The chain is built from TRBV5-1 and TRBJ2-3; weak D call: TRBD2 (6 bases). V dropped 1 base and J dropped 0 bases, with 9 bases sitting between them. The CDR3 is made up of 15 amino acids. The germline V gene has CDR1 SGHRS and CDR2 YFSETQ.

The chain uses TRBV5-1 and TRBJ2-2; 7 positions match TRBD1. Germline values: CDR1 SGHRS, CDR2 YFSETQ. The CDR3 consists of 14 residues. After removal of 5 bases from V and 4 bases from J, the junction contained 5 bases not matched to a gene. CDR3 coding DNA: TGCGCCAGCAGTAGGGACAGCCGCACCGGGGAGCTGTTTTTT. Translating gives CASSRDSRTGELFF.

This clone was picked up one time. The CDR3 reads CASSFGLAGLTDTQYF. CDR3 in DNA: TGTGCCAGCAGTTTTGGGCTCGCGGGCCTCACAGATACGCAGTATTTT. The gene calls are TRBV28 and TRBJ2-3, with a possible D match to TRBD2 (5 bases). Germline lookup yields CDR1 MDHEN and CDR2 SYDVKM. Trimming shortened V by 3 bases and J by 2 bases, and 15 bases separated the two germline ends. The CDR3 extends over 16 amino acids.

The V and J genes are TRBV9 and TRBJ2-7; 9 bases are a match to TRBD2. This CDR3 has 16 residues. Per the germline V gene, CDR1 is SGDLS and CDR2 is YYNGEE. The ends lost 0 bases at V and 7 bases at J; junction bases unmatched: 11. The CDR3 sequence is CASSVDGLAGTYEQYF. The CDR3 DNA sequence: TGTGCCAGCAGCGTAGACGGGCTAGCGGGAACTTATGAGCAGTACTTC.

CDR3 sequence (DNA): TGTGCCAGCAGTTACTCGAGCGGTCCCGCGGCGTTCTTC. This sequence encodes CASSYSSGPAAFF. This chain connects TRBV6-5 to TRBJ2-1, with D maybe TRBD2 (5 bases). Germline CDR1 and CDR2: MNHEY and SVGAGI. This CDR3 comprises 13 residues. The V and J ends lost 0 bases and 15 bases respectively, with 15 bases between them.

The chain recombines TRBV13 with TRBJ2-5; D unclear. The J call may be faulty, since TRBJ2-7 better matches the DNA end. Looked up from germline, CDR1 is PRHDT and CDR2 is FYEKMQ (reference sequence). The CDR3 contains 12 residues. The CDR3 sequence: CASSLSTYEQYF. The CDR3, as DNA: TGTGCCAGCAGCTTATCCACCTACGAGCAGTACTTC.

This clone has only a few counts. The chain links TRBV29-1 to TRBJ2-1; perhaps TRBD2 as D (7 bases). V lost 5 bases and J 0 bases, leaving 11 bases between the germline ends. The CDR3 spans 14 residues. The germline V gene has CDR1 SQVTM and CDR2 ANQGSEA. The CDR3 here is CSVRGGSSYNEQFF. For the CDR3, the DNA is TGCAGCGTTAGGGGGGGGAGCTCCTACAATGAGCAGTTCTTC.

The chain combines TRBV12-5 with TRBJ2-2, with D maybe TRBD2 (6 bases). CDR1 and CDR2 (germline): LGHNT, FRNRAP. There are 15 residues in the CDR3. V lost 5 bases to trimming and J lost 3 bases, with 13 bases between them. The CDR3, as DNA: TGTGCTAGTGGTCCCGGTAGCGGCTACACCGGGGAGCTGTTTTTT. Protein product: CASGPGSGYTGELFF.

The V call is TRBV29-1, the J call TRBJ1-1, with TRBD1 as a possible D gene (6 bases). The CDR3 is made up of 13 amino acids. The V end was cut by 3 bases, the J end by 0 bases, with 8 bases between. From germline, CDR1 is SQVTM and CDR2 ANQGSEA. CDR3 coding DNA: TGCAGCGTTGACAGGGACATGAACACTGAAGCTTTCTTT. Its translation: CSVDRDMNTEAFF.

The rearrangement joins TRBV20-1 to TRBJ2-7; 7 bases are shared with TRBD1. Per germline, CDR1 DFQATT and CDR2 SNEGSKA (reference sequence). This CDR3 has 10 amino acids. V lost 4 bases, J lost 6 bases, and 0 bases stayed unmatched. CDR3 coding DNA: TGCAGTGCTACAGGGGGCGAGCAGTACTTC. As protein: CSATGGEQYF.

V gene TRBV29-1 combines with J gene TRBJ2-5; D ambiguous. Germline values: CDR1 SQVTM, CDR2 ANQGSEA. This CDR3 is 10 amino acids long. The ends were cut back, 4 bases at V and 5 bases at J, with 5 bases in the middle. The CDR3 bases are TGCAGCGTTGTGAGGGAGACCCAGTACTTC. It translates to CSVVRETQYF.

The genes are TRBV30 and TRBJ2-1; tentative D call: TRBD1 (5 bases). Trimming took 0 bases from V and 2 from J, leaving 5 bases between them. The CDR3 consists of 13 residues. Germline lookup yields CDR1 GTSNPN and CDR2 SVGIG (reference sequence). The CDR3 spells CAWSVQAYNEQFF. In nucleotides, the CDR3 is TGTGCCTGGAGTGTACAGGCCTACAATGAGCAGTTCTTC.

CDR3 DNA: TGTGCCTGGGTCGACAGTCGGATGAACACTGAAGCTTTCTTT. It is translated as CAWVDSRMNTEAFF. The chain carries TRBV30 and TRBJ1-1; a weak D match, TRBD1 (5 bases). CDR1 is GTSNPN and CDR2 is SVGIG in the germline V gene (reference sequence). The ends were cut back, 5 bases at V and 0 bases at J, with 13 bases in the middle. This CDR3 contains 14 residues.